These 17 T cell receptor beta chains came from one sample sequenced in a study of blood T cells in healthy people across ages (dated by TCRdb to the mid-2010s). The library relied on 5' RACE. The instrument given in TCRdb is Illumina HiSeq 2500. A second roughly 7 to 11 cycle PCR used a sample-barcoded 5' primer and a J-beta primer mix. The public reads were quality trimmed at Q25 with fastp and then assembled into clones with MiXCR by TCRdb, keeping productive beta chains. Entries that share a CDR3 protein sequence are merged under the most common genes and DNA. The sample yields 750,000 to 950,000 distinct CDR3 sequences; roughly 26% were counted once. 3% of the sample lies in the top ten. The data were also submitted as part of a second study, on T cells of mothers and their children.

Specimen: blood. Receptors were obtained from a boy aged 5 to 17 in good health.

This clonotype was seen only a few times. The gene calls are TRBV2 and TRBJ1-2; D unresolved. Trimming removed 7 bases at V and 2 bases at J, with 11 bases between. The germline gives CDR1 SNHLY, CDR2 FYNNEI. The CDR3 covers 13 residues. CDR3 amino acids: CASNQVLNYGYTF. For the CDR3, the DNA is TGTGCCAGCAATCAGGTCCTAAACTATGGCTACACCTTC.

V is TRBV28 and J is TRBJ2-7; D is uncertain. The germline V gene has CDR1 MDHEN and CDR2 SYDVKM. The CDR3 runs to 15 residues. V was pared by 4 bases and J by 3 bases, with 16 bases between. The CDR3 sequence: CASSSIGPMYYEQYF. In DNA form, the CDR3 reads TGTGCCAGCAGTTCGATAGGTCCTATGTACTACGAGCAGTACTTC.

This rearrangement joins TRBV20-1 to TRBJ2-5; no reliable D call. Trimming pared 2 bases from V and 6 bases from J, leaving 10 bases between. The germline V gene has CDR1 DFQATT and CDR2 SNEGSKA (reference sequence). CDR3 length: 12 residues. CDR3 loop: CSARTDSQTQYF. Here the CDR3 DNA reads TGCAGTGCTAGAACCGATAGCCAGACCCAGTACTTC.

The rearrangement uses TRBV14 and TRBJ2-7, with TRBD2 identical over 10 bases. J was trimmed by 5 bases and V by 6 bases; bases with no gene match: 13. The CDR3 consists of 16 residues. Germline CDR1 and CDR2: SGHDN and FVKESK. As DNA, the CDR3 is TGTGCCAGCAGTTTATGGGCTAGCGGGAGTAAGAACGAGCAGTACTTC. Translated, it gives CASSLWASGSKNEQYF.

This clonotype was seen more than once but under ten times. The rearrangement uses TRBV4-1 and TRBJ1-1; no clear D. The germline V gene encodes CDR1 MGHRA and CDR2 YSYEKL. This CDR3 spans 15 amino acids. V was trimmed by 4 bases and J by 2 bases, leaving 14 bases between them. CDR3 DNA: TGCGCCAGCAGCCTTCGAGCCGGGGTAAACACTGAAGCTTTCTTT. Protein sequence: CASSLRAGVNTEAFF.

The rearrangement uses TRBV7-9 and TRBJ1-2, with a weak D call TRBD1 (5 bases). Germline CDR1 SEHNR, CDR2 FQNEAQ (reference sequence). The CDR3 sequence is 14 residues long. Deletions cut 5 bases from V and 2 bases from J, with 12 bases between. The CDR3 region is CASSAQDNNYGYTF. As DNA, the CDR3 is TGTGCCAGCAGCGCACAGGATAACAACTATGGCTACACCTTC.

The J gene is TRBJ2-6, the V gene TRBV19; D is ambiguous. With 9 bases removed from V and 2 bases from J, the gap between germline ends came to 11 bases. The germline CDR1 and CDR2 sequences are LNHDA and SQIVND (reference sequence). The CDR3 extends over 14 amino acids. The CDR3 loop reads CASKVGPGANVLTF. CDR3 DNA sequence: TGTGCCAGCAAAGTGGGCCCTGGGGCCAACGTCCTGACTTTC. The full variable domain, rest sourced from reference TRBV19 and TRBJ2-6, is DGGITQSPKYLFRKEGQNVTLSCEQNLNHDAMYWYRQDPGQGLRLIYYSQIVNDFQKGDIAEGYSVSREKKESFPLTVTSAQKNPTAFYLCASKVGPGANVLTFGAGSRLTVL.

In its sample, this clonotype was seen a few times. The CDR3 DNA sequence: TGTGCCAGCAGCTCCCGGGAAGACGATGGCTACACCTTC. Amino acids: CASSSREDDGYTF. The J gene is TRBJ1-2, the V gene TRBV6-5; D remains ambiguous. Looked up from germline, CDR1 is MNHEY and CDR2 is SVGAGI. The CDR3 contains 13 residues. Trimming pared 6 bases from V and 6 bases from J, leaving 14 bases between.

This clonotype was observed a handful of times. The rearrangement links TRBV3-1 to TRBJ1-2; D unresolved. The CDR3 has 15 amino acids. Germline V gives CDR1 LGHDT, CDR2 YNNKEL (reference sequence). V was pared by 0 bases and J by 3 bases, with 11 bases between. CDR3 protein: CASSQDLEGYYGYTF. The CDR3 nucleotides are TGTGCCAGCAGCCAAGATCTCGAGGGCTACTATGGCTACACCTTC.

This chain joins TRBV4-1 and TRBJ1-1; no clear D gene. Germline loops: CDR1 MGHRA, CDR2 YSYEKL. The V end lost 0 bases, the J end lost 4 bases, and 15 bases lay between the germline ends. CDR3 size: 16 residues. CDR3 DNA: TGCGCCAGCAGCCAAGATTTCCGGGGAAGGAGCACTGAAGCTTTCTTT. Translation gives CASSQDFRGRSTEAFF.

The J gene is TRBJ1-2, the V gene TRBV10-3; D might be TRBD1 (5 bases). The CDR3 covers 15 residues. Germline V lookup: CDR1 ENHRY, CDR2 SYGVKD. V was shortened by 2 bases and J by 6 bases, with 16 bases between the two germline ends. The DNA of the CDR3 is TGTGCCATCAGTGAGCGGGGGGGAAATGTGGATGGCTACACCTTC. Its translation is CAISERGGNVDGYTF.

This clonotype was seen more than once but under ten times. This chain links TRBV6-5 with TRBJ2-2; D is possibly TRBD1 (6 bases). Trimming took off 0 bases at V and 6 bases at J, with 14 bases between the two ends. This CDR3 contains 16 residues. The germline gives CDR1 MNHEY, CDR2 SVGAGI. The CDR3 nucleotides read TGTGCCAGCAGTTACTCCTCGGGACACCAGGCCGGGGAGCTGTTTTTT. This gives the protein CASSYSSGHQAGELFF.

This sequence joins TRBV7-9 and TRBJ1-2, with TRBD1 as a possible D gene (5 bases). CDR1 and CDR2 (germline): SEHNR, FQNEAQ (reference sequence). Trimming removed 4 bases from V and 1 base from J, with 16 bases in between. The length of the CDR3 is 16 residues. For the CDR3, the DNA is TGTGCCAGCAGCTCGTCGGACATTCGATATAACTATGGCTACACCTTC. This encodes CASSSSDIRYNYGYTF.

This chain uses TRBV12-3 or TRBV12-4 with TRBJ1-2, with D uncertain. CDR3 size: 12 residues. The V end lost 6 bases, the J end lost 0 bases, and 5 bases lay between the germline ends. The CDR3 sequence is CASRESNYGYTF. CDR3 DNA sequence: TGTGCCAGCAGGGAATCTAACTATGGCTACACCTTC.

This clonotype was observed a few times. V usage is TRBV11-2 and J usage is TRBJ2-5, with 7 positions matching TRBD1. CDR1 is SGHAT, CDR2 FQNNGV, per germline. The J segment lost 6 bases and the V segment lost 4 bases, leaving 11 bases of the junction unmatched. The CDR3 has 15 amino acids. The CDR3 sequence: CASSSLQGDRKTQYF. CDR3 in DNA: TGTGCCAGCAGCTCCCTCCAGGGGGATAGAAAGACCCAGTACTTC.

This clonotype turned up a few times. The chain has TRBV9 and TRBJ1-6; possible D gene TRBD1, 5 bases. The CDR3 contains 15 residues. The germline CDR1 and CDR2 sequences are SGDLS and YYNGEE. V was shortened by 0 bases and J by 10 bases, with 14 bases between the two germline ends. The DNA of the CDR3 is TGTGCCAGCAGCGTAGAGGGGCAGGGAGGCTCACCCCTCCACTTT. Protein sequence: CASSVEGQGGSPLHF.

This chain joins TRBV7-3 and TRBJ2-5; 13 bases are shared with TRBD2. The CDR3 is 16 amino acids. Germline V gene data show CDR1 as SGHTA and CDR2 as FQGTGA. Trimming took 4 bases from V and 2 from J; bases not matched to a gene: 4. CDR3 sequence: CASSSTSGGIQETQYF. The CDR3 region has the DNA TGTGCCAGCAGCTCGACTAGCGGGGGGATTCAAGAGACCCAGTACTTC. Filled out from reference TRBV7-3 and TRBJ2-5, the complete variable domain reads GAGVSQTPSNKVTEKGKYVELRCDPISGHTALYWYRQSLGQGPEFLIYFQGTGAADDSGLPNDRFFAVRPEGSVSTLKIQRTERGDSAVYLCASSSTSGGIQETQYFGPGTRLLVL.